This entry describes one T cell receptor (beta chain). Libraries were prepared by immunoSEQ multiplex PCR; TCRdb keeps only in-frame clonotypes and omits some of them. The sample lists about 240,000 clones, roughly 80% occurring once. The source of the sample is a study of blood T cell repertoires in COVID-19. The CDR3 extends over 15 amino acids. Trimming took off 2 bases at V and 0 bases at J, with 9 bases between the two ends. The V gene's germline CDR1 is SGHVS and CDR2 FNYEAQ. Sequencing was performed on peripheral blood. The chain has TRBV7-6 and TRBJ2-3; D is undetermined. The clonotype originates from a woman aged 18-29 years with acute or convalescent COVID-19. This chain's CDR3 is CASSLLPPSTDTQYF. CDR3 nucleotides: TGTGCCAGCAGCTTACTTCCCCCTAGCACAGATACGCAGTATTTT.